A single sample gave rise to the 8 T cell receptor beta chains below, sequenced in a study of blood T cell repertoires in COVID-19. The data were produced by immunoSEQ multiplex PCR, yet TCRdb's version contains in-frame clones alone and is incomplete. The sample includes about 130,000 clones, about 85% of them seen just once. The sequencing sample was made of peripheral blood. All receptors derive from a woman between 70 and 85 years old with COVID-19, enrolled during active disease.

The rearrangement joins TRBV7-6 to TRBJ1-1; D may be TRBD1 (6 bases). This CDR3 contains 16 residues. Between the trimmed V and J ends, which lost 5 bases and 1 base, there was a span of 17 bases. Germline values: CDR1 SGHVS, CDR2 FNYEAQ. This CDR3 reads CASSPINRVGNTEAFF. CDR3 nucleotide sequence: TGTGCCAGCAGCCCAATTAACAGGGTCGGGAACACTGAAGCTTTCTTT.

The chain uses TRBV18 and TRBJ2-6; tentatively, D is TRBD1 (7 bases). V was shortened by 6 bases and J by 0 bases, with 18 bases between the two germline ends. The CDR3 is 18 amino acids. The germline CDR1 and CDR2 sequences are KGHSH and LQKENI. The CDR3 DNA reads TGTGCCAGCTCCCCGACCCAGGGGGGCAGCTCTGGGGCCAACGTCCTGACTTTC. Its translation is CASSPTQGGSSGANVLTF.

The gene calls are TRBV28 and TRBJ1-2; D may be TRBD1 (5 bases). Germline V gene lookup returns CDR1 MDHEN and CDR2 SYDVKM. Trimming shortened V by 3 bases and J by 3 bases, and 8 bases separated the two germline ends. The CDR3 has 13 amino acids. The CDR3 protein is CASSLGRDYGYTF. CDR3 DNA sequence: TGTGCCAGCAGTTTGGGCAGGGACTATGGCTACACCTTC.

The table lists this clone with a few counts. V is TRBV7-8 and J is TRBJ1-2; 8 bases fit TRBD1. Trimming cost V 1 base and J 4 bases; bases outside gene matches: 11. The CDR3 has 17 amino acids. CDR1 and CDR2 from the germline V gene are SGHVS and FQNEAQ. The CDR3 sequence: CASSLDAGGGGGYGYTF. The CDR3 DNA sequence: TGTGCCAGCAGCTTAGACGCAGGGGGCGGTGGGGGCTATGGCTACACCTTC. Filled out from reference TRBV7-8 and TRBJ1-2, the complete variable domain reads GAGVSQSPRYKVAKRGQDVALRCDPISGHVSLFWYQQALGQGPEFLTYFQNEAQLDKSGLPSDRFFAERPEGSVSTLKIQRTQQEDSAVYLCASSLDAGGGGGYGYTFGSGTRLTVV.

The chain uses TRBV5-6 and TRBJ2-6, with D perhaps TRBD2 (6 bases). CDR1 and CDR2 from the germline V gene are SGHDT and YYEEEE. Trimming stripped 1 base from V and 1 base from J, with 6 bases between. CDR3 length: 15 amino acids. Here the CDR3 DNA reads TGTGCCAGCAGCTTGCGGGGGTCTGGGGCCAACGTCCTGACTTTC. This codes for CASSLRGSGANVLTF.

The chain links TRBV5-6 to TRBJ2-7; D is possibly TRBD2 (6 bases). The V gene lost 4 bases and the J gene lost 2 bases, with 16 bases spanning the gap. Germline CDR1 SGHDT, CDR2 YYEEEE. The CDR3 has 15 residues. CDR3 in amino acids: CASSHYGTATYEQYF. As DNA, the CDR3 is TGTGCCAGCAGCCACTACGGGACTGCAACCTACGAGCAGTACTTC.

V gene TRBV19 combines with J gene TRBJ1-5; tentatively, D is TRBD1 (5 bases). Trimming removed 3 bases from V and 0 bases from J, with 9 bases in between. Germline V CDR1 and CDR2: LNHDA, SQIVND (reference sequence). The CDR3 consists of 15 residues. CDR3 region: CASSIAGVSNQPQHF. The CDR3 nucleotides read TGTGCCAGTAGTATCGCGGGGGTTAGCAATCAGCCCCAGCATTTT.

The CDR3 here is CASRETGGATIYF. The CDR3 DNA follows: TGTGCCAGCAGAGAGACAGGGGGAGCCACCATATATTTT. The V and J genes are TRBV6-5 and TRBJ1-3; TRBD1 matches 9 bases. Trimming at V came to 6 bases and at J to 9 bases, leaving 6 bases not matched to a gene. CDR1 and CDR2 (germline): MNHEY, SVGAGI. The CDR3 has 13 amino acids.